What follows are 8 T cell receptor beta chains derived from one specimen sequenced in a study of blood T cell repertoires in COVID-19 (TCRdb year 2020). Libraries came from the immunoSEQ multiplex PCR assay. Sourced from immuneACCESS, this table was stored by TCRdb with only in-frame sequences that have V and J called. A share of the clones is absent; for the studies checked, an unresolved V gene accounts for under half, and the remainder has no known explanation. For this sample there are roughly 120,000 clones; approximately 84% appear just once. The ten biggest clones cover less than 2% of the sample. The sequencing input was peripheral blood. The receptor source for this set is a man in his fifties or sixties with acute or convalescent COVID-19.

This clone is a singleton in its sample. Within the sample, other DNA sequences also encode this same CDR3. The chain is built from TRBV6-6 and TRBJ1-1; D is unclear. The CDR3 runs 14 residues. In germline, CDR1 is MNHNY, CDR2 SVGAGI (reference sequence). Trimming took off 0 bases at V and 0 bases at J, with 5 bases between the two ends. The CDR3: CASSYSEMNTEAFF. The CDR3 coding sequence is TGTGCCAGCAGTTACTCTGAGATGAACACTGAAGCTTTCTTT.

The gene calls are TRBV9 and TRBJ1-5; 7 bases are shared with TRBD1. Trimming cost V 0 bases and J 6 bases; bases outside gene matches: 3. The CDR3 is 14 residues long. Germline V gene lookup returns CDR1 SGDLS and CDR2 YYNGEE. The DNA of the CDR3 is TGTGCCAGCAGCGTAGGACAGGGAACTCAGCCCCAGCATTTT. As protein: CASSVGQGTQPQHF.

The chain uses TRBV3-1 (or the pseudogene TRBV3-2) and TRBJ1-2; 7 bases fit TRBD1. The length of the CDR3 is 16 residues. The V gene's germline CDR1 is LGHDT and CDR2 YNNKEL (reference sequence). V was pared by 3 bases and J by 6 bases, with 13 bases of the junction left unmatched. CDR3 residues: CASSQGLGRQGNGYTF. CDR3 sequence (DNA): TGTGCCAGCAGCCAGGGTTTAGGGAGACAGGGAAATGGCTACACCTTC.

This clone is a singleton in its sample. J is TRBJ2-7 and V is TRBV11-2; unclear D gene. The CDR3 loop spans 13 amino acids. V was shortened by 5 bases and J by 4 bases, with 12 bases between the two germline ends. Germline CDR1 and CDR2: SGHAT and FQNNGV. This chain's CDR3 is CASSELPLYEQYF. In nucleotides, the CDR3 is TGTGCCAGCAGCGAACTTCCCCTATACGAGCAGTACTTC.

V gene TRBV27 combines with J gene TRBJ1-5; perhaps TRBD1 as D (5 bases). V lost 2 bases to trimming and J lost 6 bases, with 17 bases between them. The CDR3 covers 16 residues. Germline V lookup: CDR1 MNHEY, CDR2 SMNVEV (reference sequence). The CDR3 protein is CASSLMSTGGVQPQHF. The CDR3 region has the DNA TGTGCCAGCAGTTTAATGTCCACCGGGGGGGTTCAGCCCCAGCATTTT.

The chain carries TRBV2 and TRBJ2-7; possibly TRBD2 for D (7 bases). The germline V and J ends were trimmed by 8 bases and 1 base, with 18 bases remaining between them. The CDR3 totals 15 residues. Germline V gene data show CDR1 as SNHLY and CDR2 as FYNNEI. Written as DNA, the CDR3 is TGTGCCAGCGACGTCCCGCGGGGGCTTTCCTACGAGCAGTACTTC. As protein: CASDVPRGLSYEQYF.

The chain uses TRBV5-1 and TRBJ1-6; D gene uncertain. Trimming left V 1 base short and J 4 bases short, with 18 bases between. The CDR3 covers 18 residues. The germline V gene has CDR1 SGHRS and CDR2 YFSETQ. The CDR3 DNA follows: TGCGCCAGCAGCTTGTCTCGCCAGGTCAACCCTTATAATTCACCCCTCCACTTT. It translates to CASSLSRQVNPYNSPLHF. Looking up the rest from reference TRBV5-1 and TRBJ1-6 gives the full variable domain: KAGVTQTPRYLIKTRGQQVTLSCSPISGHRSVSWYQQTPGQGLQFLFEYFSETQRNKGNFPGRFSGRQFSNSRSEMNVSTLELGDSALYLCASSLSRQVNPYNSPLHFGNGTRLTVT.

The V call is TRBV7-3, the J call TRBJ2-5; a possible D gene is TRBD1 (7 bases). The germline V gene has CDR1 SGHTA and CDR2 FQGTGA. This CDR3 is 14 amino acids long. The V end was cut by 4 bases, the J end by 7 bases, with 16 bases between. This CDR3 reads CASSSGQEGGTQYF. CDR3 nucleotides: TGTGCCAGCAGCTCCGGACAGGAGGGGGGGACCCAGTACTTC.